A single sample gave rise to the 14 T cell receptor beta chains below, sequenced in a study of CD8 T cells in Susac syndrome. Reverse transcription of roughly 0.45 to 1 ug RNA used random hexamers. A single record per CDR3 protein comes from TCRdb applying MiXCR to the immunoSEQ multiplex PCR reads. The sample has 400,000 or so distinct CDR3 sequences; more than 70% are singletons. Sequencing was done on a sample of CD8+ T cells from PBMCs. The receptors here all came from a human donor with multiple sclerosis.

The V call is TRBV12-3 or TRBV12-4, the J call TRBJ1-1, with no clear D. This CDR3 is 14 amino acids long. The V end was cut by 6 bases, the J end by 5 bases, with 16 bases between. The CDR3 DNA follows: TGTGCCAGCAGCGGATTACATGGAACGACTGAAGCTTTCTTT. Its translation: CASSGLHGTTEAFF.

The chain uses TRBV6-2 or TRBV6-3 and TRBJ2-1; no clear D gene. Trimming shortened V by 10 bases and J by 1 base, and 14 bases separated the two germline ends. This CDR3 is 14 amino acids long. Germline loops: CDR1 MNHEY, CDR2 SVGEGT. The CDR3 nucleotides are TGTGCCACCTCCTCCTTGGGTTCCTACAATGAGCAGTTCTTC. It encodes CATSSLGSYNEQFF.

V and J are TRBV27 and TRBJ2-1; a possible D gene is TRBD2 (6 bases). Trimming pared 5 bases from V and 4 bases from J, leaving 15 bases between. The germline CDR1 and CDR2 sequences are MNHEY and SMNVEV (reference sequence). The CDR3 length is 15 residues. This CDR3 reads CASSNGGASYNEQFF. CDR3 nucleotide sequence: TGTGCCAGCAGTAATGGCGGGGCGTCTTACAATGAGCAGTTCTTC.

This chain joins TRBV4-1 and TRBJ1-5; unclear D gene. Trimming took 1 base from V and 7 from J, leaving 20 bases between them. The germline gives CDR1 MGHRA, CDR2 YSYEKL. The CDR3 totals 17 residues. CDR3 sequence: CASSQGRVGSGFQPQHF. DNA of the CDR3: TGCGCCAGCAGCCAAGGACGGGTAGGTTCGGGCTTCCAGCCCCAGCATTTT.

This chain uses TRBV12-3 or TRBV12-4 with TRBJ1-1; D uncertain. Trimming cost V 6 bases and J 1 base, with 15 bases left between them. This CDR3 is 15 amino acids long. CDR3 in amino acids: CASSLGETANTEAFF. CDR3 sequence (DNA): TGTGCCAGCAGCCTAGGTGAGACGGCGAACACTGAAGCTTTCTTT.

The genes are TRBV2 and TRBJ2-5, with D possibly matching TRBD2 (5 bases). The length of the CDR3 is 16 residues. Per the germline V gene, CDR1 is SNHLY and CDR2 is FYNNEI. Trimming left V 4 bases short and J 4 bases short, with 19 bases between. The CDR3 reads CASSGGAGLSGETQYF. In nucleotides, the CDR3 is TGTGCCAGCAGTGGGGGAGCAGGACTGTCGGGAGAGACCCAGTACTTC.

The chain carries TRBV4-1 and TRBJ2-7; D unclear. Germline CDR1 and CDR2: MGHRA and YSYEKL. CDR3 length: 15 amino acids. V dropped 0 bases and J dropped 3 bases, with 12 bases sitting between them. The chain's CDR3 is CASSQDRQILYEQYF. CDR3 nucleotides: TGCGCCAGCAGCCAAGATCGTCAAATTCTCTACGAGCAGTACTTC.

The rearrangement uses TRBV28 and TRBJ2-3; 9 bases map to TRBD2. Germline V CDR1 and CDR2: MDHEN, SYDVKM. CDR3 length equals 16 residues. V dropped 5 bases and J dropped 6; count of bases not matched to a gene: 12. CDR3: CASSPPRAGGIDTQYF. The CDR3 DNA reads as TGTGCCAGCAGTCCCCCAAGAGCGGGAGGTATCGATACGCAGTATTTT.

This clonotype has a handful of counts. The chain uses TRBV28 and TRBJ2-7; 7 nucleotides align to TRBD1. Germline trimming cut 1 base from V and 3 bases from J; bases unmatched to any gene: 6. CDR1 and CDR2 (germline): MDHEN, SYDVKM. The CDR3 contains 15 residues. The CDR3 here is CASSLSRQGSYEQYF. The DNA for the CDR3 is TGTGCCAGCAGTTTATCCCGACAGGGTAGCTACGAGCAGTACTTC. Full variable domain (rest looked up from reference TRBV28 and TRBJ2-7): DVKVTQSSRYLVKRTGEKVFLECVQDMDHENMFWYRQDPGLGLRLIYFSYDVKMKEKGDIPEGYSVSREKKERFSLILESASTNQTSMYLCASSLSRQGSYEQYFGPGTRLTVT.

This clonotype was found once. The rearrangement links TRBV4-1 to TRBJ1-1, with D perhaps matching TRBD1 (5 bases). Trimming pared 1 base from V and 5 bases from J, leaving 14 bases between. Germline CDR1 is MGHRA and CDR2 is YSYEKL. The CDR3 contains 15 residues. The CDR3 DNA sequence: TGCGCCAGCAGCCAAGCCTGGGGGGGAAGTACTGAAGCTTTCTTT. Translated, it gives CASSQAWGGSTEAFF.

This clonotype was found a few times. J is TRBJ2-7 and V is TRBV28; TRBD2 matches at 11 bases. Germline CDR1 MDHEN, CDR2 SYDVKM. Germline trimming cut 8 bases from V and 6 bases from J; bases unmatched to any gene: 12. There are 15 residues in the CDR3. DNA for the CDR3: TGTGCCAGCCGTAGCGGGAGGGCCTCCAACGGCGAGCAGTACTTC. This gives the protein CASRSGRASNGEQYF.

A single count supports this clonotype. This chain connects TRBV19 to TRBJ1-5; unclear D gene. The germline V and J ends were trimmed by 6 bases and 4 bases, with 13 bases remaining between them. CDR3 length: 14 residues. Germline V gene lookup returns CDR1 LNHDA and CDR2 SQIVND (reference sequence). The CDR3 spells CASRMVRKNQPQHF. CDR3 sequence (DNA): TGTGCCAGTAGAATGGTTAGAAAGAATCAGCCCCAGCATTTT.

This chain uses TRBV9 with TRBJ2-1, with unresolved D. The length of the CDR3 is 14 residues. Germline loops: CDR1 SGDLS, CDR2 YYNGEE. Trimming took 9 bases from V and 4 from J, leaving 17 bases between them. CDR3 sequence (DNA): TGTGCCACGAAACGGGCGGATGGATACAATGAGCAGTTCTTC. Amino acids: CATKRADGYNEQFF.

This clonotype has just one count. V is TRBV6-5 and J is TRBJ2-1; 9 nucleotides match TRBD2. Germline CDR1 MNHEY, CDR2 SVGAGI. After removal of 4 bases from V and 7 bases from J, the junction contained 20 bases not matched to a gene. The CDR3 runs 19 residues. CDR3 bases: TGTGCCAGCAGTTCCAACCCATCTATAGCGGGAGAATGGTGGAATGAGCAGTTCTTC. Its translation is CASSSNPSIAGEWWNEQFF.